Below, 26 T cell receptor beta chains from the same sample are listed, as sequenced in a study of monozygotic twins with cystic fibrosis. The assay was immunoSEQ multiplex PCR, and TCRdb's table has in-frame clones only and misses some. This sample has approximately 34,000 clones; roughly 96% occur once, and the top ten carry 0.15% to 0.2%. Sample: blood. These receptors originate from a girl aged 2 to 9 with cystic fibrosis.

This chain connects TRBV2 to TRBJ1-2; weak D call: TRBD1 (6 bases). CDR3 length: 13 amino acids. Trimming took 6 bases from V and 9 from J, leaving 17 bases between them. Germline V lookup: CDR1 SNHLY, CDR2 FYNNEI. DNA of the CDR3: TGTGCCAGCAGGGGGTACGGGACACTCAGCTACACCTTC. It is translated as CASRGYGTLSYTF.

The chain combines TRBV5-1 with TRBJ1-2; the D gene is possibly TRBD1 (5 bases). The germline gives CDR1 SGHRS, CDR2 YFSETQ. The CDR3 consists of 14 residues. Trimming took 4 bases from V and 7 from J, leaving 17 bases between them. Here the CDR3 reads CASSKDNGEAGYTF. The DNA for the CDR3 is TGCGCCAGCAGCAAGGACAACGGCGAAGCTGGCTACACCTTC.

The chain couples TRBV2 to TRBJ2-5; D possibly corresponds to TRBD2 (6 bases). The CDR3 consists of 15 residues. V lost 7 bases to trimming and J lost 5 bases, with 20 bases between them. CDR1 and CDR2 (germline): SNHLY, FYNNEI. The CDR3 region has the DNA TGTGCCAGCATCCATTCGGAGGGGAAAGGGGAGACCCAGTACTTC. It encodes CASIHSEGKGETQYF.

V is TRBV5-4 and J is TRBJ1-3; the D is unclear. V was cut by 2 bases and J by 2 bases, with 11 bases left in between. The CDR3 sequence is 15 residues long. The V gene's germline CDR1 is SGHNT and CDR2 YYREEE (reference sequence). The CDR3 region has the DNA TGTGCCAGCAGCTTTGCACAGCAGACTGGAAACACCATATATTTT. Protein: CASSFAQQTGNTIYF.

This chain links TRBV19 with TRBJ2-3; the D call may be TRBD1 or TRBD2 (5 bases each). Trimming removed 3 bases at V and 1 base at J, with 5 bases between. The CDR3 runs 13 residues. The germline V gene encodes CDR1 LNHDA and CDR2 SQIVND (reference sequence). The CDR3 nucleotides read TGTGCCAGTAGTATGGGGGGCACAGATACGCAGTATTTT. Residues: CASSMGGTDTQYF.

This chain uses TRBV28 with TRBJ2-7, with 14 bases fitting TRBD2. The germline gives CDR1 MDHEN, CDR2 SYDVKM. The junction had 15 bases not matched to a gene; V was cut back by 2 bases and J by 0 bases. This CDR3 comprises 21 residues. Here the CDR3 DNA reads TGTGCCAGCAGTTTAAGCACCCCCGGGACTAGCGGGAGTTACCACTCCTACGAGCAGTACTTC. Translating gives CASSLSTPGTSGSYHSYEQYF.

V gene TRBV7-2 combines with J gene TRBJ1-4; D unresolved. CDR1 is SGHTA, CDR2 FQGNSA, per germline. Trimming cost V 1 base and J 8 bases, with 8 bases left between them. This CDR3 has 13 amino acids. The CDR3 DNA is TGTGCCAGCAGCTTAGGGACGTGGGAAAAACTGTTTTTT. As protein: CASSLGTWEKLFF.

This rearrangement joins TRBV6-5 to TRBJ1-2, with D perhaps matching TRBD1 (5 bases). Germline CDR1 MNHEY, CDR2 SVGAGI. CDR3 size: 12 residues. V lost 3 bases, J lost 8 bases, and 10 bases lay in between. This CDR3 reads CASSYGGGGYTF. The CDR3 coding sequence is TGTGCCAGCAGTTATGGGGGTGGAGGCTACACCTTC.

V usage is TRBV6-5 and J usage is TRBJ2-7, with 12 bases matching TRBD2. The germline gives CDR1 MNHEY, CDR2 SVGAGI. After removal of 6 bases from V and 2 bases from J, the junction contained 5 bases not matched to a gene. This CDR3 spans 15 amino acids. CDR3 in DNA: TGTGCCAGCAGCTCCAGACTAGCGGGAGCCTACGAGCAGTACTTC. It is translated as CASSSRLAGAYEQYF.

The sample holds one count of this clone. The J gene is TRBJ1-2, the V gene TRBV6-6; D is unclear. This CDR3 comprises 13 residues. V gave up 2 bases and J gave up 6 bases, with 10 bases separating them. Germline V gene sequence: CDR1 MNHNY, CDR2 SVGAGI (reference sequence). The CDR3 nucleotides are TGTGCCAGCAGTTACAGGTTTGAGGATGGCTACACCTTC. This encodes CASSYRFEDGYTF.

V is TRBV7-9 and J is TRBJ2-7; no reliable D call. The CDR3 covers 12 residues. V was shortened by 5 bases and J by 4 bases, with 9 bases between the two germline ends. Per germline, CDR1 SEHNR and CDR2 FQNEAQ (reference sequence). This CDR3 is CASSPSDYEQYF. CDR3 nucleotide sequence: TGTGCCAGCAGCCCCAGTGATTACGAGCAGTACTTC. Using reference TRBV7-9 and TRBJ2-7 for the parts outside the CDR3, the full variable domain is DTGVSQNPRHKITKRGQNVTFRCDPISEHNRLYWYRQTLGQGPEFLTYFQNEAQLEKSRLLSDRFSAERPKGSFSTLEIQRTEQGDSAMYLCASSPSDYEQYFGPGTRLTVT.

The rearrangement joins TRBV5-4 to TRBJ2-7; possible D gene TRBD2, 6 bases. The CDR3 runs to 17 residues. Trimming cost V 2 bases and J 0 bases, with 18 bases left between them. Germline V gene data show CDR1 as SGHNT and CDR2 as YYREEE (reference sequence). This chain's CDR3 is CASSFGWSGRSSYEQYF. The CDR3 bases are TGTGCCAGCAGCTTCGGGTGGAGCGGGCGGAGCTCCTACGAGCAGTACTTC. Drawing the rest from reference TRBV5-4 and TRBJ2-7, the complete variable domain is ETGVTQSPTHLIKTRGQQVTLRCSSQSGHNTVSWYQQALGQGPQFIFQYYREEENGRGNFPPRFSGLQFPNYSSELNVNALELDDSALYLCASSFGWSGRSSYEQYFGPGTRLTVT.

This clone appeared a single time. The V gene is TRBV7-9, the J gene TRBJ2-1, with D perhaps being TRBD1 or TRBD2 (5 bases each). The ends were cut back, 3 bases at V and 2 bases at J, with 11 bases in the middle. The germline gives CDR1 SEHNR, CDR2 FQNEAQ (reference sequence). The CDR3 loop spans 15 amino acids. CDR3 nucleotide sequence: TGTGCCAGCAGCTTGGGTGGGACCCCCTACAATGAGCAGTTCTTC. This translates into CASSLGGTPYNEQFF.

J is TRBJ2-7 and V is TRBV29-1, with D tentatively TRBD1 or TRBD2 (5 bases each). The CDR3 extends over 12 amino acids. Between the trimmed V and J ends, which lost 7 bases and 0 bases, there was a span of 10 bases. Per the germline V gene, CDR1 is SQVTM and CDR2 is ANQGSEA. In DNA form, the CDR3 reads TGCAGCGGAGTGGGGGACTCCTACGAGCAGTACTTC. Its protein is CSGVGDSYEQYF.

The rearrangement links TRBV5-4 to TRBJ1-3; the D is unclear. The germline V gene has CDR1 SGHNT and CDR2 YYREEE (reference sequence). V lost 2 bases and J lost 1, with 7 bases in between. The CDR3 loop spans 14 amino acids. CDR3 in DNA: TGTGCCAGCAGCTTATATCATTCTGGAAACACCATATATTTT. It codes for CASSLYHSGNTIYF.

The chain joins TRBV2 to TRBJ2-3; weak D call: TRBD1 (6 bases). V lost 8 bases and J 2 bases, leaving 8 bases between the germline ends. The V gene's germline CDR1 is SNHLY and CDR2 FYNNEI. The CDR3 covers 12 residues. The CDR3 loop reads CASSGDTDTQYF. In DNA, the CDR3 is TGTGCCAGCTCAGGGGACACAGATACGCAGTATTTT. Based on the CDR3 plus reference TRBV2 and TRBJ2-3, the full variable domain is EPEVTQTPSHQVTQMGQEVILRCVPISNHLYFYWYRQILGQKVEFLVSFYNNEISEKSEIFDDQFSVERPDGSNFTLKIRSTKLEDSAMYFCASSGDTDTQYFGPGTRLTVL.

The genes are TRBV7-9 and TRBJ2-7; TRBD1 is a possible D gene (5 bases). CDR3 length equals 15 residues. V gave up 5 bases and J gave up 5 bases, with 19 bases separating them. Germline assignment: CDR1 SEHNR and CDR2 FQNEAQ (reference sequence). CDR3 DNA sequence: TGTGCCAGCAGCCCGGTTCTAGGGGCTGGGAACGAGCAGTACTTC. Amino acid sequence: CASSPVLGAGNEQYF.

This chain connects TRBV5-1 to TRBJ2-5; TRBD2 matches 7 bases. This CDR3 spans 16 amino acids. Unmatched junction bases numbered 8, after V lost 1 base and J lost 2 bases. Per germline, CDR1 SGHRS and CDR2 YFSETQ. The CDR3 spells CASSLLGSSGQETQYF. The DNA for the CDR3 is TGCGCCAGCAGCTTGCTAGGGTCTAGCGGACAAGAGACCCAGTACTTC.

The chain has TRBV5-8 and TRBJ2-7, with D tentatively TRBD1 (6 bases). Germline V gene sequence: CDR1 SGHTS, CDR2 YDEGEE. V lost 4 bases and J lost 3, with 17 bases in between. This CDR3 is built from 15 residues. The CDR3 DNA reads TGTGCCAGCAGCATACGACAGGCGAGCCACTACGAGCAGTACTTC. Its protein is CASSIRQASHYEQYF.

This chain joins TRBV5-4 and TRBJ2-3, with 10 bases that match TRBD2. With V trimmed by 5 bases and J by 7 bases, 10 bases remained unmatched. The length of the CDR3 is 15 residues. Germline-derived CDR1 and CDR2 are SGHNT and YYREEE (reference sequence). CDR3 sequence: CASRPISGGRNTQYF. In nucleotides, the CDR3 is TGTGCCAGCAGGCCCATTAGCGGGGGGCGGAATACGCAGTATTTT.

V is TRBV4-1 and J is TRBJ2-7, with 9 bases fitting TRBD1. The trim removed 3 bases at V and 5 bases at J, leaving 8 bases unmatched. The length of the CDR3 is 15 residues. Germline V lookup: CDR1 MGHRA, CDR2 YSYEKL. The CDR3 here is CASSHSDRGFDEQYF. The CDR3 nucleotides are TGCGCCAGCAGCCATTCCGACAGGGGGTTCGACGAGCAGTACTTC.

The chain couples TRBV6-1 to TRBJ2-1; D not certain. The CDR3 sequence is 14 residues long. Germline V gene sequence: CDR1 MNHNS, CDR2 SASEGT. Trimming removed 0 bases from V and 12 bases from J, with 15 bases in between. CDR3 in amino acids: CASSEAELQRGQFF. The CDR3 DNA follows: TGTGCCAGCAGTGAAGCAGAACTTCAGCGAGGGCAGTTCTTC.

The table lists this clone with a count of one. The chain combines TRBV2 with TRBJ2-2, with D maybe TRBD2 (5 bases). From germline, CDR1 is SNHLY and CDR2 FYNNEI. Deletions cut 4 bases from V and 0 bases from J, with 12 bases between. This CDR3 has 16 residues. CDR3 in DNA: TGTGCCAGCAGTGTAAAGCGGAACGCGAACACCGGGGAGCTGTTTTTT. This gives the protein CASSVKRNANTGELFF.

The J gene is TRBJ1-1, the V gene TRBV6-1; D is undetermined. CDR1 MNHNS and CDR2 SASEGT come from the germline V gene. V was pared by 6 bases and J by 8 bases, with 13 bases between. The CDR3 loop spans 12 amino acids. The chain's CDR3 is CASRSGSAEAFF. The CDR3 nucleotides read TGTGCCAGCAGGTCCGGGTCCGCGGAAGCTTTCTTT.

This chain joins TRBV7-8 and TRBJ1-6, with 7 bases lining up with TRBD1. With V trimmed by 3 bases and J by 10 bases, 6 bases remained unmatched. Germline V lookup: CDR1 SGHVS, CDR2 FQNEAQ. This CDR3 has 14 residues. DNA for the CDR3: TGTGCCAGCAGCTTGACAGGGTCGGGATCACCCCTCCACTTT. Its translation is CASSLTGSGSPLHF.

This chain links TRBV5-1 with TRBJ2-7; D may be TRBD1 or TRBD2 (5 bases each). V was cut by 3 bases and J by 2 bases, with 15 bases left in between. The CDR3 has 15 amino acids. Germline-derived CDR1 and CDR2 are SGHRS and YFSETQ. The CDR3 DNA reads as TGCGCCAGCAGCTCGGGGCCCTATGATCCCTACGAGCAGTACTTC. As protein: CASSSGPYDPYEQYF.